This T cell receptor (beta chain) was documented in a study of identical twins (dated by TCRdb to 2015 to 2016). As for the study more broadly: The study deep-sequenced TCR alpha and beta repertoires from monozygotic twins, unrelated adults of various ages and cord blood to test whether fetal clonotypes persist. Replicate twin experiments were performed at different times using different library preparation protocols to rule out contamination.

V is clipped by 2 bases and J by 2 bases, and the sequence between their germline boundaries is 12 bases long. The CDR3 covers 15 residues, taking in both the cysteine and the phenylalanine. Only the CDR3 DNA is retained, 45 bases long and in frame from the first base. CDR1 is given as SEHNR and CDR2 as FQNEAQ, both from the germline V gene (reference sequence). Summary of the overall study and its limitations: Out-of-frame TCR alpha sequences shared between twins showed an excess of low generation-probability sequences compared with coincidental sharing between unrelated individuals. Because the same donors could not be followed over many years, the conclusions depended on cross-sectional statistical analysis. Fewer insertions were carried by abundant cord blood beta clonotypes, a similar but weaker trend appeared in young adult naive repertoires, and no such trend appeared in memory repertoires. The excess sharing between twins in beta out-of-frame sequences was weaker because fewer shared sequences reduced the signal-to-noise ratio. Zero-insertion analyses could be partly confounded by invariant T cells such as MAIT and iNKT, although diverse VJ usage argued against such confounding for most clonotypes. In monozygotic twins, out-of-frame TCR alpha sharing was systematically underestimated by recombination models, although the models agreed with sharing between unrelated individuals.

All donors were healthy Caucasians. Three pairs of female monozygotic twins, all aged about 18 to 29 years, made up the twin cohort. Peripheral blood mononuclear cells were used as the source from which RNA for TCR libraries was isolated. Library construction relied on 5' RACE. Sequenced using an Illumina HiSeq 2000. Template switching introduced a universal primer binding site; the final cDNA contained a unique molecular identifier, enabling accurate counting of TCR cDNA molecules. First-strand cDNA for TCR alpha and beta chains was synthesized from specific primers in the conserved constant-segment region. Each cDNA library was double barcoded, with a SMART-Mk sample barcode plus Illumina barcodes, to control for contamination. Two successive PCR steps introduced TruSeq adapter sequences along with Illumina sample barcodes. The Illumina HiSeq platform was used with custom primers to sequence TCR alpha and beta cDNA libraries. The source study handled its data this way. Raw reads were processed with MiGEC to extract unique molecular identifiers, and MiXCR was used to determine CDR3 positions. For each individual, recombination models were inferred using an EM algorithm with the repgenHMM and IGoR tools. The analysis of shared clonotypes was done with the tcR package in R, with sharing normalized by the product of cloneset sizes. To study raw recombination free of thymic and clonal selection effects, out-of-frame nonproductive sequences were analyzed. TCRdb reprocessing: public reads trimmed at Q25 with fastp, clones called with MiXCR, in-frame beta chains kept. Rows are unified per CDR3 protein, each entry keeping the most common DNA and genes. These V and J calls derive from TCRdb rather than the authors' analysis. For this sample the table gives approximately 700,000 distinct CDR3 sequences, of which 15% to 20% were detected only once. The ten largest make up about an eighth of the sample.

Of note for this clonotype: The target of this receptor is not known. No base-level quality is on record; no much larger clone is a single base apart.

In addition, the sample was reused for a study of T cells expressing NK-cell markers. The second study reports: TCR beta-chain repertoires were profiled in sorted CD3+CD56+NKG2C+, CD3+CD56+NKG2C- and CD3+CD56-NKG2C+ T-cell subsets from several donors. Seven of the eight sequenced donors were HCMV-seropositive and one was HCMV-seronegative. To restrict sorting to alphabetaTCR-expressing T cells, an anti-gammadeltaTCR antibody was added in several experiments. In over five donors, the dominant CD3+CD56+NKG2C+ clonotypes were among the top 10 CD8+ clonotypes and accounted for roughly 1.0-7.5% of CD8+ T cells. Those dominant clonotypes were again the most abundant among CD3+CD56-NKG2C+ cells in a few donors, at roughly 28.3-60.1%. Whether the expanded NKG2C-expressing T cell clones were specific for HCMV antigens was left unclear. The study sequenced eight donors, all healthy volunteers chosen at random: three men and five women. To determine HCMV serostatus, a commercial ELISA kit was used to detect HCMV-specific IgG in serum. For six donors, bulk peripheral blood T-cell repertoires were additionally sequenced from unsorted PBMC. MIGEC was used to demultiplex reads and group reads by UMI, and MiTCR was used to assemble and quantify clonotypes. To exclude erroneous sequences, any TCR cDNA sequence not supported by at least two reads was discarded. The tcR package was used for downstream repertoire analysis, and clonotypes were matched between fractions using CDR3 nucleotide sequence together with V segment. Antigen specificity was annotated against VDJdb with VDJmatch, allowing one amino acid substitution in CDR3.

This sequence uses TRBV7-9 and TRBJ2-5, with the identity of the D gene unclear. The source material was PBMCs. The receptor's source is a woman aged 18-29 years in good health. The DNA reads TGTGCCAGCAGCTTATCCGGACGGCGACAAGAGACCCAGTACTTC. Its translation is CASSLSGRRQETQYF.